These 2 T cell receptor beta chains came from one sample sequenced in a study of spatial heterogeneity in lung cancer. The sample's time point: sample taken at primary tumor resection. TCRs were sequenced from unsorted whole RNA of tumor, nontumor lung or PBMC. MiXCR, applied by TCRdb to the 5' RACE reads, yields one record per CDR3 protein. The repertoire holds about 45,000 distinct CDR3 sequences, 12% seen once, with about 43% in the top ten. Material: PBMCs, obtained at surgery. The receptors were gathered from a female donor with early-stage non-small cell lung cancer.

This clonotype has only a few counts. This chain uses TRBV20-1 with TRBJ2-2; D might be TRBD2 (6 bases). The germline V and J ends were trimmed by 1 base and 0 bases, with 9 bases remaining between them. The germline V gene encodes CDR1 DFQATT and CDR2 SNEGSKA (reference sequence). The CDR3 runs to 15 residues. CDR3 sequence: CSARVGTANTGELFF. DNA of the CDR3: TGCAGTGCTAGAGTTGGGACTGCGAACACCGGGGAGCTGTTTTTT.

The genes are TRBV29-1 and TRBJ2-3; 9 bases map to TRBD1. V lost 0 bases and J lost 2; bases outside the gene matches: 9. The CDR3 extends over 17 amino acids. Per germline, CDR1 SQVTM and CDR2 ANQGSEA. CDR3 sequence (DNA): TGCAGCGTTGAAGATATGACAGGGGGATTCCACACAGATACGCAGTATTTT. Its translation is CSVEDMTGGFHTDTQYF.